This T cell receptor beta chain was recovered during a study of shared clonotypes between healthy human individuals (TCRdb year 2020). Context from the whole study: The cohort comprised a couple of women and a few men aged 18 to 49 years. For each donor, three plates each were used for CD4 naive and CD4 memory, two plates were used for CD8 naive, and one plate was used for CD8 memory. The study deeply sequenced blood TCR repertoires of five healthy adults to estimate repertoire size and the extent of clonotype sharing between individuals. Libraries were prepared and TCR repertoires were sequenced by different laboratories using diverse techniques, in order to increase sequencing depth and limit assay-specific biases. Between about 0.9 and 9 billion PBMCs per donor were obtained by leukapheresis. What the study reported, not specific to this receptor: Rarefaction of sorted-subset datasets indicated incomplete sequencing despite the large sequencing depth. Based on pairwise subsampling, the degree of clonotype sharing among donors was expected to be affected by sequencing depth. Sampling was restricted to blood, and TCR repertoires in tissues likely differ from the TCR repertoires found in blood. Clonotypes shared by all four sorted-subset donors showed higher generation probabilities than non-shared clonotypes. Larger estimated clonotype richness was generally found for naive subsets than for memory subsets. The small number of donors limited the genetic and exposure-history diversity represented. About 5% of naive CD4, 3% to 3.5% of naive CD8, 2.3% of memory CD4, and around 0.4% of memory CD8 clonotypes were shared across a handful of donors.

Concerning this clone: Its antigen is still unknown. No per-base quality is available; no much larger clone lies one base away.

CD8 naive samples were obtained by positive selection for CCR7 among CD45RO-negative cells, yielding a CD45RA+CCR7+ population from which TemRA cells were excluded. Donors were healthy HIV-negative adults with no recently reported acute infections or vaccinations. Every donor was a Caucasian adult residing in Nashville, Tennessee, USA. Blood was collected by leukapheresis, and PBMCs were isolated by Ficoll-Histopaque density gradient centrifugation and then cryopreserved in liquid nitrogen vapor phase. Purity and quantity of every magnetically sorted T cell population were checked by analytical flow cytometry. Genomic DNA was isolated from every sorted fraction and measured by UV absorbance on a Nanodrop 2000c. TCR CDR3 regions were amplified from genomic DNA by multiplex PCR using the deep immunoSEQ assay. Genomic DNA extracted from each cell subset was distributed evenly over all wells of several immunoSEQ 96-well plates, and each plate served as one replicate. For sorted subsets, roughly 0.2 ug genomic DNA, equal to 30,000 to 35,000 T cell genomes, was loaded into each replicate PCR. Purified libraries were quantified with a Qubit 3.0 fluorometer, sized on a Bioanalyzer 2100, and re-quantified with the KAPA Library Quantification kit. Each immunoSEQ 96-well plate was sequenced on its own single-read 150-cycle Illumina NextSeq 550 flow cell. On the authors' methods: The immunoSEQ output contained only junctional sequences without quality scores, so filtering could not match that applied to full-length reads. Sequences were annotated with PyIR, a Python wrapper for IgBLAST v1.9, using IMGT germline references to assign V/J genes and CDR3. Reads were filtered out if the reads had weak V/J assignments (E-value above 1e-6), no CDR3, stop codons, out-of-frame junctions, or ambiguous translated residues. V3J clonotypes were defined as sequences sharing the same inferred V gene, J gene, and CDR3 amino acid sequence. Percentage overlap between repertoires was calculated by dividing the number of shared unique clonotypes by the size of the smaller repertoire. RTK rarefaction, the Chao1 estimator, and Recon v2.1 estimates of unobserved clonotypes were used to assess repertoire richness. For all TCRbeta clonotypes obtained by the gDNA method from a few donors, generation probabilities were computed with OLGA. Imported from immuneACCESS, the table was reduced by TCRdb to in-frame sequences with V and J called. These copies leave out some clones; in studies compared against another copy, an unresolved V gene accounts for under half, and the cause of the remainder is not known. That table supplies the V and J calls and clone size; D and trimming were determined from the DNA. Recorded for this sample are around 2,000,000 clones; about 95% of them occurred a single time. The ten most abundant clones make up roughly 1.2% of the sample.

V is cut back by 8 bases and J by 8 bases, with 9 bases in the junction unmatched. The germline V gene provides CDR1 SNHLY and CDR2 FYNNEI. Including the terminal cysteine and phenylalanine, the CDR3 comprises 13 residues. Only the CDR3 DNA is retained, 39 bases long and in frame from the first base. This receptor was identified in a young man in good health. The specimen sequenced was naive CD8+ T cells sorted from blood. What this sample's cell subset or site label stands for: CD45RA+CCR7+. The rearrangement combines TRBV2 with TRBJ2-1; the junction holds 7 bases that match TRBD2. The sequenced DNA: TGTGCCAGCCTTTATGGGGAGGGATATGAGCAGTTCTTC. Translated, this is CASLYGEGYEQFF.